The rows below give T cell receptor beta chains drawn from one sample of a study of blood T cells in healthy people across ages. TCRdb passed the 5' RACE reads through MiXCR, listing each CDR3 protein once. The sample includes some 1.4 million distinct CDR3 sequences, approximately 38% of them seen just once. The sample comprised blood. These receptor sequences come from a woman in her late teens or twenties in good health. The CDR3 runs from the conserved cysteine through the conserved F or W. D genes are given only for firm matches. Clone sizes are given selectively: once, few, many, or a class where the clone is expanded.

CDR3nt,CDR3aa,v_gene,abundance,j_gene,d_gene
TGTGCCAGCAGCCCCAGCATAAACACTGAAGCTTTCTTT,CASSPSINTEAFF,TRBV7-2,few,TRBJ1-1,.
TGTGCCAGCAGTGAAGCAACGGTGTATAATTCACCCCTCCACTTT,CASSEATVYNSPLHF,TRBV6-1,few,TRBJ1-6,.
TGCAGCGCAAGGGACACTGCCTACGAGCAGTACTTC,CSARDTAYEQYF,TRBV29-1,many,TRBJ2-7,.
TGTGCCAGCAGTTCCCAGGGTATCTACGAGCAGTACTTC,CASSSQGIYEQYF,TRBV28,many,TRBJ2-7,.
TGCAGTGCTAGAGATAGGGCGGGCCCCTGGGAGACCCAGTACTTC,CSARDRAGPWETQYF,TRBV20-1,few,TRBJ2-5,.
TGCAGCGTTGCCGAATTCCGGGACAGGGAGGGCTCCGAGCAGTACTTC,CSVAEFRDREGSEQYF,TRBV29-1,few,TRBJ2-7,TRBD1
TGTGCCATCAGTGGAGGGCCCAGCACCCAAAACGAGCAGTACTTC,CAISGGPSTQNEQYF,TRBV10-3,few,TRBJ2-7,.
TGTGCCAGCAGGGGACTAGCGTGGTACGAGCAGTACTTC,CASRGLAWYEQYF,TRBV27,few,TRBJ2-7,TRBD2
TGCGCCAGCAGCGGACAGGGTAGCGATGAGCAGTTCTTC,CASSGQGSDEQFF,TRBV5-1,.,TRBJ2-1,TRBD1
TGTGTCAGCAGCCCAGAGGCGGGTCTAACCCAGTACTTC,CVSSPEAGLTQYF,TRBV7-2,.,TRBJ2-5,.
TGTGCCAGCAGACTTCTACAGGAAAACACCGGGGAGCTGTTTTTT,CASRLLQENTGELFF,TRBV6-1,.,TRBJ2-2,.
TGTGCCATCACCGGGACAGACTACGAGCAGTACTTC,CAITGTDYEQYF,TRBV10-3,few,TRBJ2-7,TRBD1
TGTGCCACCAGCACACCGGAGAGGTCATTAACGCAGTATTTT,CATSTPERSLTQYF,TRBV15,.,TRBJ2-3,.
TGTGCCAGCAGCTTAGGTAGCAGTCCTTGGACCGAGCAGTACTTC,CASSLGSSPWTEQYF,TRBV7-8,few,TRBJ2-7,.
TGTGCCAGCCGGGGTGAGACTAACTATGGCTACACCTTC,CASRGETNYGYTF,TRBV6-5,once,TRBJ1-2,.
TGTGCCTGGAGTCTGGGGGACAGGAGGGGCTACACCTTC,CAWSLGDRRGYTF,TRBV30,.,TRBJ1-2,TRBD1
TGCAGTGCTCCCTCCCGAGGAGATACGCAGTATTTT,CSAPSRGDTQYF,TRBV20-1,.,TRBJ2-3,.
TGTGCCAGCAGTTTTCGGGTCTATGGCTACACCTTC,CASSFRVYGYTF,TRBV28,many,TRBJ1-2,.
TGTGCCAGCAGCTTTACGGGACTAGCGAACTCCTACGAGCAGTACTTC,CASSFTGLANSYEQYF,TRBV9,few,TRBJ2-7,TRBD2
TGTGCCAGCGAAAAGGCGGGAGGGGGAAACATTCAGTACTTC,CASEKAGGGNIQYF,TRBV3-1,few,TRBJ2-4,TRBD2
TGTGCCAGCAGCGTAGGGTACCAAGAGACCCAGTACTTC,CASSVGYQETQYF,TRBV9,.,TRBJ2-5,.
TGTGCCAGCAGCTTGACGGACCATACCAGCACAGATACGCAGTATTTT,CASSLTDHTSTDTQYF,TRBV7-6,.,TRBJ2-3,.
TGTGCCAGCAACAGTCAGCCGGGACAGGGGGGTTCACCCCTCCACTTT,CASNSQPGQGGSPLHF,TRBV6-1,.,TRBJ1-6,TRBD1
TGTGCCAGCAGTGAAGAGGGTACGCAGTATTTT,CASSEEGTQYF,TRBV2,.,TRBJ2-3,.
TGTGCCAGCAGCGTCAGCGCTGTAGCGGGGGGCCTCGGGGAGCTGTTTTTT,CASSVSAVAGGLGELFF,TRBV7-2,.,TRBJ2-2,TRBD2
TGTGCCAGTAGTTTATCCCTGACCGCACACGAGCAGTACTTC,CASSLSLTAHEQYF,TRBV27,.,TRBJ2-7,.
TGTGCCAGCAGTACATTTCTCACAGATACGCAGTATTTT,CASSTFLTDTQYF,TRBV3-1,.,TRBJ2-3,.
TGCGCCAGCAGCCGGGACATAGACACCGGGGAGCTGTTTTTT,CASSRDIDTGELFF,TRBV5-1,few,TRBJ2-2,.
TGTGCCAGCAGCTTAGGTCCCCGGACAGGGCATGACGAGCAGTACTTC,CASSLGPRTGHDEQYF,TRBV7-7,few,TRBJ2-7,TRBD1
TGTGCCAGCAGTGAATATTTAGTAGGTATGGGGGATGAGGATGGCTACACCTTC,CASSEYLVGMGDEDGYTF,TRBV25-1,.,TRBJ1-2,.
TGTGCCAGCAGGGCATCCTATAGCAATCAGCCCCAGCATTTT,CASRASYSNQPQHF,TRBV27,once,TRBJ1-5,.
TGTGCCAGCAGCCCACAGGCGAGCTCCTACGAGCAGTACTTC,CASSPQASSYEQYF,TRBV7-9,.,TRBJ2-7,.
TGTGCCAGCAGTTCCTCCACAGGTACGCAGTATTTT,CASSSSTGTQYF,TRBV28,.,TRBJ2-3,.